This T cell receptor beta chain derives from a study of cytomegalovirus exposure and HLA in healthy donors. The CDR3 is 15 residues long. Trimming removed 10 bases from V and 3 bases from J; junction bases left unmatched: 14. From germline, CDR1 is ENHRY and CDR2 SYGVKD. It was with 60 Vbeta and 13 Jbeta primers that the PCR ran. Assay used: immunoSEQ multiplex PCR; TCRdb lists only in-frame clones, some missing. The table shows more than 12,000 clones, with under 70% occurring only once. The chain has TRBV10-3 and TRBJ2-7; 8 bases fit TRBD2. The sequenced sample consisted of PBMCs. The receptor was isolated from a woman aged 45 to 65 in good health and CMV-seropositive. The CDR3 DNA reads as TGTGCCACCCGTGATAGCGGGGCAGCAGACTACGAGCAGTACTTC. Translating gives CATRDSGAADYEQYF.